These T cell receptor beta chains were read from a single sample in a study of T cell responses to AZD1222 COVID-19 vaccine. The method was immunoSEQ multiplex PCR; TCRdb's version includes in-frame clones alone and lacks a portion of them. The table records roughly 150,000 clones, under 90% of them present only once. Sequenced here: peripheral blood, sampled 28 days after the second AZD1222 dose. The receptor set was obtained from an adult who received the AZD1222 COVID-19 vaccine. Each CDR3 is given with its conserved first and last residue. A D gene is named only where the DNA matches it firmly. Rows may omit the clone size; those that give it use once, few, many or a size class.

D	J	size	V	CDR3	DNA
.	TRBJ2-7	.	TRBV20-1	CSASLRGLSYEQYF	TGCAGTGCTAGTTTGAGGGGTCTCTCCTACGAGCAGTACTTC
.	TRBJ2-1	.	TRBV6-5	CASRGSGVGEQFF	TGTGCCAGTAGGGGGAGCGGGGTTGGCGAGCAGTTCTTC
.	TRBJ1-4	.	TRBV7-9	CASSLANQDEKLFF	TGTGCCAGCAGCTTAGCGAATCAAGATGAAAAACTGTTTTTT
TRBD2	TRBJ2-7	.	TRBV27	CASSSAGSYEQYF	TGTGCCAGCAGTTCAGCGGGGTCCTACGAGCAGTACTTC
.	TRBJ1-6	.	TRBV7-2	CASSFLQGINSDSPLHF	TGTGCCAGCAGCTTTTTACAGGGCATAAACTCGGATTCACCCCTCCACTTT
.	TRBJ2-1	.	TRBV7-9	CASSFGERKQFF	TGTGCCAGCAGCTTCGGGGAACGGAAGCAGTTCTTC
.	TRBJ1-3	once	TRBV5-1	CASTSGGFSSGNTIYF	TGCGCCAGCACGTCGGGGGGCTTCAGCTCTGGAAACACCATATATTTT
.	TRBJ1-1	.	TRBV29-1	CSVSQVNTEAFF	TGCAGCGTTTCCCAGGTGAACACTGAAGCTTTCTTT
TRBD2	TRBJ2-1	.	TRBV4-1	CASSQIGTNSYNEQFF	TGCGCCAGCAGCCAAATAGGGACTAACTCCTACAATGAGCAGTTCTTC
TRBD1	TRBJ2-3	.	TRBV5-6	CASSLGTGGRLDTQYF	TGTGCCAGCAGCCTCGGGACAGGGGGCCGGCTAGATACGCAGTATTTT
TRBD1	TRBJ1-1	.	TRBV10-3	CAISESMSMGDRDGTEAFF	TGTGCCATCAGTGAGTCGATGAGCATGGGGGACAGGGACGGGACTGAAGCTTTCTTT
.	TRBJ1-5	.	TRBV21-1	CASSKERKSKDQPQHF	TGTGCCAGCAGCAAAGAACGGAAGAGCAAAGATCAGCCCCAGCATTTT
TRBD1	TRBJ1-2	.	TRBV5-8	CASSLGSDRNYGYTF	TGTGCCAGCAGCCTCGGATCGGACAGGAACTATGGCTACACCTTC
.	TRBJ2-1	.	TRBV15	CATSRDPGASEQFF	TGTGCCACCAGCAGAGATCCAGGGGCAAGCGAGCAGTTCTTC
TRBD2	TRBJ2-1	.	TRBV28	CASSLTSSGSYNEQFF	TGTGCCAGCAGTTTAACCTCTAGCGGCTCCTACAATGAGCAGTTCTTC
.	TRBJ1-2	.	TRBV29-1	CSVEGGAPFYGYTF	TGCAGCGTTGAGGGGGGCGCGCCTTTCTATGGCTACACCTTC
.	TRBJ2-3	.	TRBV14	CASSQGTRTDTQYF	TGTGCCAGCAGCCAAGGGACCCGCACAGATACGCAGTATTTT
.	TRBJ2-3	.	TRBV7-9	CASSLHPRLLSDTQYF	TGTGCCAGCAGCTTACACCCCAGGCTGCTCTCAGATACGCAGTATTTT
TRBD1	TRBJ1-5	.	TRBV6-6	CASSYRGQGGDQPQHF	TGTGCCAGCAGTTACAGGGGACAGGGTGGGGATCAGCCCCAGCATTTT
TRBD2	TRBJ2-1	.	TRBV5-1	CASSLGRLRGGLNEQFF	TGCGCCAGCAGCTTGGGCCGCCTACGGGGGGGCCTCAATGAGCAGTTCTTC
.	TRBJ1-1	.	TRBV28	CATIQKWTEAFF	TGTGCCACCATACAAAAGTGGACTGAAGCTTTCTTT
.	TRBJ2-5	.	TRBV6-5	CASSYAVEGTQYF	TGTGCCAGCAGTTATGCGGTTGAGGGGACCCAGTACTTC
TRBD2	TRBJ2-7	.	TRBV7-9	CASSAGGTSGISVYF	TGTGCCAGCAGCGCTGGCGGGACTAGCGGGATCTCGGTATACTTC
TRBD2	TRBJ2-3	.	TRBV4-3	CASSGGGRGTDTQYF	TGCGCCAGCAGCGGAGGCGGGAGAGGGACAGATACGCAGTATTTT
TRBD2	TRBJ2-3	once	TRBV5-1	CASSPQGPSGTDTQYF	TGCGCCAGCAGCCCGCAGGGGCCTAGCGGGACAGATACGCAGTATTTT
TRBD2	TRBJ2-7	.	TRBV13	CASSPQAGGPLNEQYF	TGTGCCAGCAGCCCCCAGGCGGGAGGGCCTCTTAACGAGCAGTACTTC
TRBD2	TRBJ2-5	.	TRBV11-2	CASVREGTQYF	TGTGCCAGCGTCAGGGAGGGGACCCAGTACTTC
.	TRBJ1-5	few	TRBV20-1	CSASAYGTENSNQPQHF	TGCAGTGCTAGTGCTTACGGGACGGAAAATAGCAATCAGCCCCAGCATTTT
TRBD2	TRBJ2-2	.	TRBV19	CASKRLAGENTGELFF	TGTGCCAGCAAACGCCTAGCGGGGGAGAACACCGGGGAGCTGTTTTTT
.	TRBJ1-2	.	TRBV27	CASSLRGRVEGYTF	TGTGCCAGCAGTTTGAGGGGCAGGGTCGAAGGCTACACCTTC
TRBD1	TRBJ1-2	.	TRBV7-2	CASSPRTGGGNYGYTF	TGTGCCAGCAGTCCTAGGACAGGGGGGGGTAACTATGGCTACACCTTC
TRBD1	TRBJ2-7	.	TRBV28	CASSLRQGAREQYF	TGTGCCAGCAGTTTAAGACAGGGGGCGCGAGAGCAGTACTTC
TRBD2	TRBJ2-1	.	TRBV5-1	CASSWTGTSIGNEQFF	TGCGCCAGCAGCTGGACCGGGACTAGCATAGGCAATGAGCAGTTCTTC
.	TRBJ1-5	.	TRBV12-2	CASRSKGGSGQGYPSNQPQHF	TGTGCAAGTCGCTCTAAAGGCGGGTCGGGACAGGGATACCCAAGCAATCAGCCCCAGCATTTT
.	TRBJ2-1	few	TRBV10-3	CAISEGFYNEQFF	TGTGCCATCAGTGAAGGCTTTTACAATGAGCAGTTCTTC
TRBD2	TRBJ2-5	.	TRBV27	CASRLAGGRQETQYF	TGTGCCAGCAGATTAGCGGGGGGGAGGCAAGAGACCCAGTACTTC
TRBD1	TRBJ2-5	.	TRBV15	CATSNRDRGLQTQYF	TGTGCCACCAGCAACCGGGACAGGGGATTGCAGACCCAGTACTTC
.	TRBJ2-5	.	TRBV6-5	CASSTGIETQYF	TGTGCCAGCAGCACAGGGATTGAGACCCAGTACTTC
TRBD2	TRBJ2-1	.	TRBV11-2	CASSLAGSGVFSYNEQFF	TGTGCCAGCAGCTTAGCCGGTAGCGGGGTGTTCTCCTACAATGAGCAGTTCTTC
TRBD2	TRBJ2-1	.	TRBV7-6	CASSLAPLAGGLAEQFF	TGTGCCAGCAGCTTAGCCCCTCTAGCGGGAGGGCTTGCTGAGCAGTTCTTC
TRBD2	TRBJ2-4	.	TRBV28	CASSFSAGRMSMGNIQYF	TGTGCCAGCAGTTTCTCCGCCGGGAGGATGTCGATGGGAAACATTCAGTACTTC
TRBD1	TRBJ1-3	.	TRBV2	CASRDRATGNTIYF	TGTGCCAGCAGGGACAGGGCGACTGGAAACACCATATATTTT
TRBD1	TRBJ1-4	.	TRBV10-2	CASSESGTGRFNEKLFF	TGCGCCAGCAGTGAGTCGGGGACAGGGAGATTTAATGAAAAACTGTTTTTT
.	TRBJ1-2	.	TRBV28	CASSLYGIDYYGYTF	TGTGCCAGCAGTTTATATGGGATCGACTACTATGGCTACACCTTC
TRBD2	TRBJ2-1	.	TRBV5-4	CASSLGGLANYNEQFF	TGTGCCAGCAGCTTGGGGGGACTAGCCAACTACAATGAGCAGTTCTTC
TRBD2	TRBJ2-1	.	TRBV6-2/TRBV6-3	CASSYSMAGGNNEQFF	TGTGCCAGCAGTTACTCGATGGCGGGAGGTAACAATGAGCAGTTCTTC
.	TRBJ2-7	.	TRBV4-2	CASSDSADTSYEQYF	TGTGCCAGCAGTGACTCAGCGGATACCTCCTACGAGCAGTACTTC
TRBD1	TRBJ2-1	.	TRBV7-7	CASSLGGSYNEQFF	TGTGCTAGCAGCTTAGGGGGCAGCTACAATGAGCAGTTCTTC
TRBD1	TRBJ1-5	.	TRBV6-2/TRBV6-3	CASSYPGTVEQPQHF	TGTGCCAGCAGTTACCCTGGGACAGTAGAGCAGCCCCAGCATTTT
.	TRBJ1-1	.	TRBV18	CASSPTQGRQVDTEAFF	TGTGCCAGCTCACCAACCCAGGGTCGTCAGGTCGACACTGAAGCTTTCTTT
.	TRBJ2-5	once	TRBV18	CASSRDPNQETQYF	TGTGCCAGCTCCCGGGACCCGAACCAAGAGACCCAGTACTTC
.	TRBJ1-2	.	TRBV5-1	CASSLGTFYGYTF	TGCGCCAGCAGCTTGGGGACATTTTATGGCTACACCTTC
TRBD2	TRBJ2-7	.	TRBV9	CASSVGSGGLADEQYF	TGTGCCAGCAGCGTGGGATCTGGGGGACTAGCCGACGAGCAGTACTTC
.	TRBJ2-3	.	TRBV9	CASSGTGAVTDTQYF	TGTGCCAGCAGCGGTACCGGGGCGGTGACAGATACGCAGTATTTT
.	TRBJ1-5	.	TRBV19	CASSTQGGNQPQHF	TGTGCCAGTAGTACACAGGGTGGCAATCAGCCCCAGCATTTT
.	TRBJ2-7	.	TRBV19	CASSHRGLAPTYEQYF	TGTGCCAGTAGTCACCGCGGGCTAGCTCCCACCTACGAGCAGTACTTC